This TCR beta chain was sequenced in a study of blood T cells in healthy people across ages. The CDR3 totals 15 residues. CDR1 MNHNS and CDR2 SASEGT come from the germline V gene. Study-level findings and limits: Estimated diversity across one million T cells was deemed an underestimate. The fall in TCR beta diversity per million T cells was roughly linear with age. Long-lived donors exceeded aged donors in naive CD4+ cells and diversity.

Note on this clonotype: Its antigen is not known. Germline and junction disagree at one end, which may indicate a read error.

The use of a sample-barcoded 5' primer and a J-beta primer mix characterized a second PCR of roughly 6 to 11 cycles. TCRdb reprocessed the 5' RACE reads via MiXCR and lists one record per CDR3 protein. Here the sample spans some 1.6 million distinct CDR3 sequences, roughly a third being singletons. Per sample, extraction of total RNA gave at least 5.5 micrograms in every case. Source material: blood. This receptor was taken from a woman aged 25 to 39 in good health. The rearrangement joins TRBV6-1 to TRBJ2-1; D is possibly TRBD1 (6 bases). CDR3 sequence: CASSARDNWVNELFF. CDR3 coding DNA: TGTGCCAGCAGTGCCCGGGACAACTGGGTGAATGAGCTGTTCTTC.